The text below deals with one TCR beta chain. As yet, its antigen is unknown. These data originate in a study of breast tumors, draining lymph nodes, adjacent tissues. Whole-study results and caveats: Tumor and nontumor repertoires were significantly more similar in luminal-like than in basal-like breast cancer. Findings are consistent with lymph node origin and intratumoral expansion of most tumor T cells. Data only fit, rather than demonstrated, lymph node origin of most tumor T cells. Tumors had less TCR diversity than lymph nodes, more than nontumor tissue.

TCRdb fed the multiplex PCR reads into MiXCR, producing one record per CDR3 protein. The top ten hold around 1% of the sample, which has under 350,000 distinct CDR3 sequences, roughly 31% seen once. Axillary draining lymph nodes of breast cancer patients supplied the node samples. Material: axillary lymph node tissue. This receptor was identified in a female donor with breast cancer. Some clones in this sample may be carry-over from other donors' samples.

The CDR3 spells CASSQITGGDYGYTF. The CDR3, as DNA: TGTGCCAGCAGTCAGATAACAGGGGGGGACTATGGCTACACCTTC. The J gene is TRBJ1-2, the V gene TRBV6-6; 8 bases agree with TRBD1. The J segment lost 3 bases and the V segment lost 5 bases, leaving 8 bases of the junction unmatched. CDR1 and CDR2 from the germline V gene are MNHNY and SVGAGI (reference sequence). This CDR3 comprises 15 residues.